This T cell receptor beta chain was recovered during a study of T cells in Graves' hyperthyroidism and ophthalmopathy. The investigators amplified TCR beta CDR3 regions from RNA transcripts. An initial round of RT-PCR targeting the TCR CDR3 relied on the HTBI primer set. TCRdb re-analysed the multiplex PCR reads in MiXCR, keeping a single row per CDR3 protein. The repertoire holds approximately 210,000 distinct CDR3 sequences, with 17% as singletons. This clonotype came up many times. Its antigen remains unknown. Study-wide points: Ophthalmopathy cases were set apart from stable hyperthyroidism by a 13 V-J model. Most clonotypes expanded in thyroid above 0.001 were likewise present in blood. Prediction of ophthalmopathy progression came a median about 6 months pre-onset.

Fresh peripheral blood, roughly 9.3 ml, was the source of the PBMCs. The CDR3 sequence is 14 residues long. In germline, CDR1 is LGHDT, CDR2 YNNKEL (reference sequence). V shed 3 bases and J shed 9 bases, with 15 bases lying between them. The clonotype was recovered from a man aged 50 to 59 with Graves' hyperthyroidism. Sequenced: blood. The chain couples TRBV3-1 to TRBJ1-5; weak D call: TRBD1 (6 bases). This chain's CDR3 is CASSHAGVSGPQHF. Written as DNA, the CDR3 is TGTGCCAGCAGCCACGCAGGGGTTTCTGGGCCCCAGCATTTT.